The clone carrying this T cell receptor beta chain was detected once. In the authors' methods: Amplification of reference gene primers was used by the study to estimate nucleated cell counts. Clones were sequenced by immunoSEQ multiplex PCR, and TCRdb holds only the in-frame ones, with some missing. The V and J calls and clone size were taken over from that table, and D and trimming were inferred from the DNA. In the table there are about 130,000 clones, approximately 88% of which are singletons. The data originate from a study of blood T cell repertoires in COVID-19. Looking at the study overall: The origin of the acute and convalescent COVID-19 samples was the United States, Italy and Spain.

Germline CDR1 and CDR2: MDHEN and SYDVKM. The CDR3 is 13 amino acids. The germline V and J ends were trimmed by 6 bases and 5 bases, with 14 bases remaining between them. The source is a man in his forties or fifties with acute or convalescent COVID-19. V is TRBV28 and J is TRBJ2-7, with a weak D call TRBD2 (6 bases). Sequenced material: peripheral blood. The CDR3 DNA sequence: TGTGCCAGCAGCCCAATTAGCGGCGACGAGCAGTACTTC. Amino acids: CASSPISGDEQYF.